This T cell receptor beta chain stems from a study of T-cell memory formation after mild COVID-19. Study-wide points: Among contracting clones, CD4+ were mainly CM/EM and CD8+ enriched in EMRA. Clones contracting day 15 to 85 were balanced CD4/CD8; later expanders leaned CD4+.

This clonotype was picked up many times. Its antigen is undetermined. CDR3 length equals 16 residues. Trimming shortened V by 0 bases and J by 5 bases, and 17 bases separated the two germline ends. Germline V gene data show CDR1 as SGHRS and CDR2 as YFSETQ. TCRdb passed the 5' RACE reads through MiXCR, listing each CDR3 protein once. The data hold around 390,000 distinct CDR3 sequences, with 16% observed a single time. The sequence was obtained from a man younger than 30 who had mild COVID-19 (a few samples of this study predate the infection). Cell type and time point are not known. V gene TRBV5-1 combines with J gene TRBJ2-5, with D perhaps assigned TRBD1 or TRBD2 (5 bases each). What was sequenced was PBMCs or a T cell subset sorted from them (not recorded which). The CDR3 DNA reads TGCGCCAGCAGCTTGGCGGACACCTCCTCGGGGGAGACCCAGTACTTC. It encodes CASSLADTSSGETQYF.